These 12 T cell receptor beta chains were all obtained from the same sample, sequenced in a study of T-cell memory formation after mild COVID-19. TCRdb recomputed calls from the 5' RACE reads with MiXCR, one row per CDR3 protein. The sample holds around 320,000 distinct CDR3 sequences, around 28% seen once. What was sequenced was PBMCs or a T cell subset sorted from them (not recorded which). The receptors were gathered from an adult woman who had mild COVID-19 (a few samples of this study predate the infection). Cell type and time point are not known.

This clonotype appeared a few times. The chain employs TRBV6-2 or TRBV6-3 and TRBJ2-2; D possibly corresponds to TRBD2 (5 bases). V dropped 0 bases and J dropped 0 bases, with 11 bases sitting between them. Looked up from germline, CDR1 is MNHEY and CDR2 is SVGEGT. The CDR3 sequence is 17 residues long. The CDR3 region is CASSYSARTPNTGELFF. The CDR3 DNA follows: TGTGCCAGCAGTTACTCGGCCAGGACTCCGAACACCGGGGAGCTGTTTTTT.

This clonotype was found a few times. The chain links TRBV20-1 to TRBJ1-1; D gene ambiguous. The germline V and J ends were trimmed by 5 bases and 1 base, with 5 bases remaining between them. Germline values: CDR1 DFQATT, CDR2 SNEGSKA (reference sequence). The CDR3 is 11 residues long. CDR3 nucleotide sequence: TGCAGTGCTCCTCGGAACACTGAAGCTTTCTTT. It yields the protein CSAPRNTEAFF.

This chain uses TRBV24-1 with TRBJ2-1; the match to TRBD2 covers 12 bases. CDR3 length equals 15 residues. Germline V gene sequence: CDR1 KGHDR, CDR2 SFDVKD. V dropped 3 bases and J dropped 8; count of bases not matched to a gene: 4. In DNA form, the CDR3 reads TGTGCCACCAGTGATGGACTAGCGGGAAGCTATGAGCAGTTCTTC. It encodes CATSDGLAGSYEQFF.

The V call is TRBV11-3, the J call TRBJ2-7, with 12 bases fitting TRBD2. V lost 0 bases and J lost 4; bases outside the gene matches: 1. Germline CDR1 SGHNT, CDR2 YENEEA. The CDR3 is 15 amino acids. This CDR3 is CASSLDTSGRYEQYF. The CDR3 DNA follows: TGTGCCAGCAGCTTAGATACTAGCGGGAGGTACGAGCAGTACTTC. The full variable domain, rest sourced from reference TRBV11-3 and TRBJ2-7, is EAGVVQSPRYKIIEKKQPVAFWCNPISGHNTLYWYLQNLGQGPELLIRYENEEAVDDSQLPKDRFSAERLKGVDSTLKIQPAELGDSAVYLCASSLDTSGRYEQYFGPGTRLTVT.

This clonotype occurred a few times. The chain employs TRBV4-1 and TRBJ1-4, with D hard to call. The CDR3 loop spans 16 amino acids. Germline CDR1 MGHRA, CDR2 YSYEKL. Deletions cut 0 bases from V and 0 bases from J, with 8 bases between. The DNA for the CDR3 is TGCGCCAGCAGCCAAGATACATCCGCAACTAATGAAAAACTGTTTTTT. Its translation: CASSQDTSATNEKLFF.

The sample holds a few counts of this clonotype. This chain links TRBV19 with TRBJ2-3, with 10 bases that match TRBD2. Unmatched junction bases numbered 6, after V lost 7 bases and J lost 5 bases. The CDR3 covers 14 residues. Germline lookup yields CDR1 LNHDA and CDR2 SQIVND (reference sequence). CDR3 sequence (DNA): TGTGCCAGTAACTCTCTAGCGGGGGTAGATACGCAGTATTTT. Translated, it gives CASNSLAGVDTQYF.

This clonotype was recorded only once. This chain links TRBV10-1 with TRBJ2-1; 10 nucleotides line up with TRBD2. Germline CDR1 WNHNN, CDR2 SYGVQD (reference sequence). This CDR3 spans 18 amino acids. Trimming cost V 3 bases and J 12 bases; bases outside gene matches: 20. CDR3 residues: CASSDSSGRASSKGGQFF. The CDR3, as DNA: TGCGCCAGCAGTGATTCGAGCGGGAGGGCCTCAAGTAAGGGAGGGCAGTTCTTC.

This clonotype was counted only a few times. V gene TRBV20-1 combines with J gene TRBJ1-2; D call uncertain. This CDR3 comprises 14 residues. The germline V gene has CDR1 DFQATT and CDR2 SNEGSKA (reference sequence). V lost 0 bases, J lost 4 bases, and 12 bases lay in between. The CDR3 loop is CSARDLRDTYGYTF. The CDR3, as DNA: TGCAGTGCTAGAGATCTGAGGGATACCTATGGCTACACCTTC.

The chain couples TRBV18 to TRBJ1-5; a weak D match, TRBD1 (5 bases). V lost 3 bases and J lost 0, with 9 bases in between. CDR1 is KGHSH, CDR2 LQKENI, per germline. The CDR3 extends over 15 amino acids. This CDR3 is CASSPQGGSNQPQHF. The CDR3 nucleotides read TGTGCCAGCTCACCTCAGGGCGGTAGCAATCAGCCCCAGCATTTT.

This clonotype showed up just a few times. The chain employs TRBV29-1 and TRBJ2-1; perhaps TRBD1 as D (6 bases). Trimming cost V 5 bases and J 2 bases, with 19 bases left between them. Germline V lookup: CDR1 SQVTM, CDR2 ANQGSEA. This CDR3 region has 16 residues. The CDR3 here is CSVIHTGKSAYNEQFF. The CDR3 nucleotides are TGCAGCGTTATCCATACAGGGAAAAGCGCCTACAATGAGCAGTTCTTC.

This clonotype was detected only a few times. The genes are TRBV5-6 and TRBJ2-4; 9 nucleotides line up with TRBD1. This CDR3 contains 13 residues. In germline, CDR1 is SGHDT, CDR2 YYEEEE. Trimming took 0 bases from V and 15 from J; bases not matched to a gene: 7. The CDR3 bases are TGTGCCAGCAGCTTGGGACAGGGGGAAACTAGGTACTTC. Translated, it gives CASSLGQGETRYF.

This rearrangement joins TRBV12-3 or TRBV12-4 to TRBJ1-3, with TRBD1 matching over 8 bases. J gave up 0 bases and V 4 bases, and 8 bases lay outside the gene matches. The CDR3 spans 17 residues. In DNA, the CDR3 is TGTGCCAGCAGTTCCGGACAGGGCCTCGACTCTGGAAACACCATATATTTT. Translated, it gives CASSSGQGLDSGNTIYF.